This entry features one TCR beta chain sequence. The V gene lost 4 bases and the J gene lost 7 bases, with 14 bases spanning the gap. In germline, CDR1 is MNHNS, CDR2 SASEGT. The CDR3 has 14 residues. The table came from immunoSEQ multiplex PCR; TCRdb's copy has only in-frame clones and leaves some out. Of roughly 120,000 clones listed, 80% to 95% are singletons. The sample originates from a study of T cells after somatic rescue of genetic block. This receptor was identified in a woman under 30. The chain uses TRBV6-1 and TRBJ2-1; D is unclear. Sequences were obtained from peripheral blood mononuclear cells (PBMCs). The CDR3 sequence: CASSVDVAWNEQFF. CDR3 DNA: TGTGCCAGCAGTGTAGATGTGGCTTGGAATGAGCAGTTCTTC.